A selection of T cell receptor beta chains follows, all from one sample in a study of blood T cell repertoires in COVID-19. Profiling relied on immunoSEQ multiplex PCR, and the TCRdb table lists in-frame clones only, not all of them. The table records over 90,000 clones, roughly 81% of them present only once. Sequencing input: peripheral blood. The receptors derive from an elderly man with COVID-19, enrolled during active disease. Both conserved end residues are part of each CDR3. D genes are given only for firm matches. The size entry is marked missing in some rows and otherwise reads once, few, many or a size class.

clone size	D gene	V gene	J gene	CDR3 DNA	CDR3 protein
NA	TRBD2	TRBV7-2	TRBJ2-7	TGTGCCAGCAGCTTAGGACTAGCGGGAGCAACCCACGAGCAGTACTTC	CASSLGLAGATHEQYF
NA	TRBD1	TRBV4-1	TRBJ2-2	TGCGCCAGCAGCCAAGAGAAGGACAGGGTTGTCACCGGGGAGCTGTTTTTT	CASSQEKDRVVTGELFF
few	NA	TRBV19	TRBJ2-7	TGTGCCAGTAGTACAGGCGACAACTACGAGCAGTACTTC	CASSTGDNYEQYF
few	TRBD2	TRBV7-2	TRBJ2-1	TGTGCCAGCAGCTTAAGGCTGGGGGAGGGAGGCAATGAGCAGTTCTTC	CASSLRLGEGGNEQFF
NA	TRBD1	TRBV6-2/TRBV6-3	TRBJ2-3	TGTGCCAGCAGTTACCAGCCGGGACAGGGAACCATCACAGATACGCAGTATTTT	CASSYQPGQGTITDTQYF
once	TRBD2	TRBV11-2	TRBJ2-3	TGTGCCAGCAGCTTAAGCGGACTAGCGGGAGGCTCAGATACGCAGTATTTT	CASSLSGLAGGSDTQYF
NA	TRBD1	TRBV6-5	TRBJ2-6	TGTGCCAGCAGCAGGGGGACTGGGGCCAACGTCCTGACTTTC	CASSRGTGANVLTF
NA	NA	TRBV28	TRBJ1-5	TGTGCCAGCACCAATTCCGGGACCCGGTGGGGGGCCCAGCATTTT	CASTNSGTRWGAQHF
NA	NA	TRBV7-8	TRBJ2-3	TGTGCCAGCAGCGCCCGCGGGGCTGGGAATACGCAGTATTTT	CASSARGAGNTQYF
NA	TRBD1	TRBV5-1	TRBJ1-1	TGCGCCAGCAGCTTGGGGGTGAGGGGGCCAAACACTGAAGCTTTCTTT	CASSLGVRGPNTEAFF
NA	NA	TRBV23-1	TRBJ2-7	TGCGCCAGCAGCCGAGGTCTCCGGGACAAGAGGTCCTACGAGCAGTACTTC	CASSRGLRDKRSYEQYF
NA	TRBD1	TRBV6-5	TRBJ2-1	TGTGCCAGCAGGACAGGGTCCAATGAGCAGTTCTTC	CASRTGSNEQFF
NA	NA	TRBV23-1	TRBJ2-1	TGCGCCAGCAGTCCGACAGCACTCTACAATGAGCAGTTCTTC	CASSPTALYNEQFF
NA	TRBD1	TRBV11-1	TRBJ2-7	TGTGCCAGCAGCTTGGACAGGGGACCCTACGAGCAGTACTTC	CASSLDRGPYEQYF
medium-sized	NA	TRBV4-2	TRBJ1-3	TGTGCCAGCAGCCAAGGGGGCCGCGACGGCTCTGGAAACACCATATATTTT	CASSQGGRDGSGNTIYF
NA	NA	TRBV28	TRBJ2-3	TGTGCCAGCAGTCTAGGGGGTTCAGATACGCAGTATTTT	CASSLGGSDTQYF
NA	NA	TRBV11-3	TRBJ1-2	TGTGCCAGCAGCTTAGTTCACAGGGAAGGGGGCTACACCTTC	CASSLVHREGGYTF
NA	TRBD1	TRBV28	TRBJ1-3	TGTGCCAGCAGGTTGACAGGGTTCTCTGGAAACACCATATATTTT	CASRLTGFSGNTIYF
NA	TRBD2	TRBV29-1	TRBJ2-3	TGCAGCGCACCTCTGGCGGGGGGATCAGATACGCAGTATTTT	CSAPLAGGSDTQYF
NA	NA	TRBV5-1	TRBJ1-1	TGCGCCAGCAGCGTGTCAGGGGCCTCTCGGACTGAAGCTTTCTTT	CASSVSGASRTEAFF
few	TRBD1	TRBV28	TRBJ1-2	TGTGCCAGCACCTCCGGACAGGGAGGAATCTATGGCTACACCTTC	CASTSGQGGIYGYTF
NA	NA	TRBV5-1	TRBJ1-3	TGCGCCAGCAGCTTGTCGGGAGAGGGAAACACCATATATTTT	CASSLSGEGNTIYF
NA	TRBD1	TRBV4-3	TRBJ1-1	TGCGCCAGCAGCTACAGCGGGACAGGGGAAACTGAAGCTTTCTTT	CASSYSGTGETEAFF
NA	TRBD2	TRBV7-2	TRBJ2-3	TGTGCCAGCAGCTTAGGGACTAGGGTCTACTCACCCGGAGATACGCAGTATTTT	CASSLGTRVYSPGDTQYF
NA	TRBD1	TRBV10-2	TRBJ1-5	TGCGCCAGCAGGGGACAGGGGATGGATCAGCCCCAGCATTTT	CASRGQGMDQPQHF
NA	TRBD1	TRBV7-9	TRBJ1-1	TGTGCCAGCAGCCCTCGGACAGGGGGCAAGCTCATGAACACTGAAGCTTTCTTT	CASSPRTGGKLMNTEAFF
NA	NA	TRBV7-9	TRBJ1-1	TGTGCCAGCAGCTTACCAGAGACAGGCGGGAACACTGAAGCTTTCTTT	CASSLPETGGNTEAFF
NA	NA	TRBV2	TRBJ1-6	TGTGCCAGCAGTGTCGGAGAACCTAATTCACCCCTCCACTTT	CASSVGEPNSPLHF
few	NA	TRBV5-4	TRBJ1-2	TGTGCCAGCACCGCGTTTAGAGACAGGAACTATGGCTACACCTTC	CASTAFRDRNYGYTF
NA	NA	TRBV5-4	TRBJ1-3	TGTGCCAGCAGCTCCCATTCAGTCTCTGGAAACACCATATATTTT	CASSSHSVSGNTIYF
once	TRBD2	TRBV27	TRBJ2-7	TGTGCCAGCAGTTTTAGCGGGAGAAACTACGAGCAGTACTTC	CASSFSGRNYEQYF
few	TRBD1	TRBV19	TRBJ1-2	TGTGCCAGTAGTATGGGACAGGGGGCTGATCAGGATGGCTACACCTTC	CASSMGQGADQDGYTF
NA	TRBD1	TRBV30	TRBJ2-1	TGTGCCTGGACTAAGGGACAGGGTTACAATGAGCAGTTCTTC	CAWTKGQGYNEQFF
once	TRBD1	TRBV30	TRBJ1-4	TGTGCCTGGAGCCCGGGACAGTCTAATGAAAAACTGTTTTTT	CAWSPGQSNEKLFF
few	TRBD1	TRBV5-4	TRBJ2-1	TGTGCCAGCAGCACTAGAGGACAGGGGGTCGTCAATGAGCAGTTCTTC	CASSTRGQGVVNEQFF